This is a list of T cell receptor beta chains from one sample in a study of patients and donors after allogeneic stem cell transplantation. A single record per CDR3 protein comes from TCRdb applying MiXCR to the RT-PCR reads. The sample yields more than 55,000 distinct CDR3 sequences, about 14% seen once. Sequenced: blood, either unsorted or a sorted T cell fraction (not recorded which). All receptors come from a human donor who was either an allogeneic HSCT recipient or a stem cell or donor lymphocyte infusion donor (not recorded which). It is not recorded whose cells these are; they may come from a transplant donor. CDR3s include the opening cysteine and the closing phenylalanine or tryptophan. Fields, in order: clone size, J gene, V gene, D gene, CDR3 length, CDR3 protein, CDR3 DNA. The D gene is left open where the match is weak. Not every row has a clone size; where given, it reads once, few, many or a size class.

size: .
J: TRBJ2-2
V: TRBV18
D: TRBD1
length: 14
CDR3: CASSRDRNTGELFF
DNA: TGTGCCAGCTCACGGGACAGAAACACCGGGGAGCTGTTTTTT

size: many
J: TRBJ1-2
V: TRBV3-1
D: TRBD1
length: 19
CDR3: CASSQVWGQGPNTNYGYTF
DNA: TGTGCCAGCAGCCAAGTCTGGGGACAGGGGCCCAATACTAACTATGGCTACACCTTC

size: medium-sized
J: TRBJ1-2
V: TRBV5-1
D: .
length: 16
CDR3: CASSNRTGPLRVGYTF
DNA: TGCGCCAGCAGCAACCGAACAGGTCCCCTTCGGGTCGGCTACACCTTC

size: few
J: TRBJ1-1
V: TRBV5-1
D: TRBD1
length: 14
CDR3: CASSGGQGTTEAFF
DNA: TGCGCCAGCAGCGGGGGACAGGGGACCACTGAAGCTTTCTTT

size: few
J: TRBJ2-1
V: TRBV6-5
D: .
length: 15
CDR3: CASTENSGSYNEQFF
DNA: TGTGCCAGCACCGAGAACAGCGGCTCCTACAATGAGCAGTTCTTC

size: many
J: TRBJ1-1
V: TRBV29-1
D: .
length: 11
CDR3: CSVGDHTEAFF
DNA: TGCAGCGTTGGGGATCACACTGAAGCTTTCTTT

size: many
J: TRBJ1-2
V: TRBV30
D: .
length: 12
CDR3: CAWSAQAYGYTF
DNA: TGTGCCTGGAGTGCACAGGCTTATGGCTACACCTTC

size: few
J: TRBJ1-2
V: TRBV12-3/TRBV12-4
D: TRBD1
length: 15
CDR3: CASSLPGQGAEGYTF
DNA: TGTGCCAGCAGTTTACCCGGACAGGGGGCTGAGGGCTACACCTTC

size: .
J: TRBJ2-6
V: TRBV7-9
D: .
length: 18
CDR3: CASRLRGPGNFGANVLTF
DNA: TGTGCCAGCAGGTTAAGGGGACCCGGGAATTTTGGGGCCAACGTCCTGACTTTC

size: few
J: TRBJ2-3
V: TRBV11-3
D: .
length: 14
CDR3: CASSLDLLEDTQYF
DNA: TGTGCCAGCAGCTTAGATCTGTTGGAAGATACGCAGTATTTT

size: many
J: TRBJ2-3
V: TRBV20-1
D: .
length: 12
CDR3: CSASTLGDTQYF
DNA: TGCAGTGCTAGTACCCTAGGAGATACGCAGTATTTT

size: many
J: TRBJ1-1
V: TRBV27
D: .
length: 14
CDR3: CASRTMGGNTEAFF
DNA: TGTGCCAGCAGGACGATGGGGGGGAACACTGAAGCTTTCTTT

size: few
J: TRBJ2-2
V: TRBV24-1
D: TRBD1
length: 17
CDR3: CATSAPPGQAYTGELFF
DNA: TGTGCCACCAGTGCCCCCCCGGGACAGGCGTACACCGGGGAGCTGTTTTTT

size: many
J: TRBJ1-1
V: TRBV7-9
D: .
length: 13
CDR3: CASSSAPGTEAFF
DNA: TGTGCCAGCAGCTCCGCGCCGGGGACTGAAGCTTTCTTT

size: medium-sized
J: TRBJ1-4
V: TRBV12-3/TRBV12-4
D: .
length: 15
CDR3: CASSMEGLVWKKLFF
DNA: TGTGCCAGCAGTATGGAGGGGTTGGTCTGGAAAAAACTGTTTTTT

size: few
J: TRBJ2-5
V: TRBV14
D: TRBD1
length: 17
CDR3: CASSQLLGGQVTETQYF
DNA: TGTGCCAGCAGCCAGCTCTTAGGGGGACAGGTTACGGAGACCCAGTACTTC

size: few
J: TRBJ1-4
V: TRBV11-2
D: .
length: 14
CDR3: CASSPQGMDEKLFF
DNA: TGTGCCAGCAGCCCACAGGGAATGGATGAAAAACTGTTTTTT

size: few
J: TRBJ2-1
V: TRBV24-1
D: TRBD2
length: 16
CDR3: CATSGGGSSSYNEQFF
DNA: TGTGCCACCAGTGGGGGGGGATCGAGCTCCTACAATGAGCAGTTCTTC

size: many
J: TRBJ1-1
V: TRBV12-3/TRBV12-4
D: .
length: 16
CDR3: CASSLVLTLRGTEAFF
DNA: TGTGCCAGCAGTTTGGTCCTGACACTCCGGGGCACTGAAGCTTTCTTT

size: many
J: TRBJ2-7
V: TRBV5-1
D: .
length: 13
CDR3: CASSLVSGVEQYF
DNA: TGCGCCAGCAGCTTGGTTTCGGGGGTCGAGCAGTACTTC

size: few
J: TRBJ2-1
V: TRBV15
D: .
length: 14
CDR3: CATREGASDNEQFF
DNA: TGTGCCACCAGGGAGGGGGCTTCAGACAATGAGCAGTTCTTC

size: .
J: TRBJ1-2
V: TRBV20-1
D: .
length: 11
CDR3: CSARGPDGYTF
DNA: TGCAGTGCTAGAGGACCGGATGGCTACACCTTC